This T cell receptor (beta chain) was retrieved from a study of cytomegalovirus exposure and HLA in healthy donors (dated by TCRdb to 2015 to 2018). For the wider study: According to an earlier analysis of 550 to 700 of the donors, about 170 million T cells yielded 100 million or so unique TCR beta sequences and approximately 300 Gb of sequence data. An early release covering over 500 HLA-typed donors comprised about 290 gigabases of sequencing data and around 85 million unique TCR sequences. Of the 350 to 450 genotyped donors, approximately 80% fell in the genetic ancestry cluster associated with self-reported Caucasian donors. The study was designed to test whether signatures of past pathogen exposure could be identified by cataloging public T cell receptors. The study profiled the T cell repertoires of about 720 subjects by immunosequencing and related them to cytomegalovirus serostatus. Besides the first cohort of 550 to 750 subjects, a separate validation cohort made up of roughly 120 different subjects was used. The study combined high-throughput TCR immunosequencing, statistical association of individual TCRs with disease status, and machine learning to predict cytomegalovirus infection status. In a later analysis, previously published TCR beta repertoires from several hundred donors were re-analyzed and high-resolution HLA genotyping was added so that TCR occurrence patterns could be studied. Rather than using new phenotypic data, the later analysis identified candidate immune exposures from TCR beta sequences and from how often those sequences occurred across donors. An earlier analysis of 500 to 650 of the donors applied high-throughput TCR beta sequencing to assess whether each TCR beta V gene segment acted as functional or pseudogenic. Donor age, sex, ethnicity and CMV serostatus were collected together with the repertoire data. A later genetic analysis used genome-wide SNP genotypes for about 65% of the 666 donors, treating that subset as a discovery cohort. Every discovery cohort repertoire had been produced on one sequencing platform. Class I and class II HLA loci were covered by the typing at four-digit resolution. The number of typed donors differed by locus: about 620-640 for A, B, C, DRB1 and DQB1; some 500 for DQA1; fewer than 610 for DPA1; and 450 to 480 for DPB1. Four to six DR-DQ haplotypes were handled as single units for association and clustering, since linkage in the cohort was strong. Among 398 genotyped donors of the cohort, an average of approximately 240,000 unique TCR beta nucleotide sequences were sequenced per donor, about a sixth of them non-productive.

CDR1 SGDLS and CDR2 YYNGEE were looked up in the germline V gene. Trimming leaves V shorter by 3 bases and J shorter by 0 bases, with the junction holding 5 bases beyond the gene matches. The CDR3 contains 16 residues, cysteine and phenylalanine counted. Just CDR3 DNA is preserved here, 48 bases in frame from base 1. This clone was picked up a small number of times. This receptor's antigen is unknown. Base quality data are lacking; no much larger clone is found one base away. The cohort was made up of 666 healthy bone marrow donors. All cohort members were sampled while nominally healthy, although unrecorded immune exposures were likely present. The donor tested CMV seronegative, placing the donor among the 350 or so seronegative members of the cohort. A peripheral blood sample was provided by each donor, and peripheral blood mononuclear cells were used for TCR beta sequencing. Genomic DNA was extracted from the blood cell samples with the Qiagen DNeasy Blood Extraction Kit.

Study-wide conclusions, independent of this receptor: In a later analysis, several top co-occurrence clusters were reported to appear linked to parvovirus B19, influenza, CMV and Epstein-Barr virus. Across donors, most TCR sequences were observed very rarely, whereas some public TCRs were present in many individuals. An association between a missense DCLRE1C variant and V-gene and J-gene trimming of TCR beta chains was found in a later genetic analysis and replicated in an independent cohort. The cohort was sequenced for TCR beta chains only, and without alpha or paired-chain data the features that could be detected were limited. A total of 150 to 200 TCR beta chains were listed by the study as associated with cytomegalovirus. Sequencing depth was assumed to be roughly uniform across donors in the presence/absence analyses, though that assumption may not hold. Because counts were too low, 15 to 20 rarely observed V segments, including chromosome 9 orphons, were excluded from the earlier analysis of 587 of the donors. Correlated functional status among segregating V segments might reflect linkage disequilibrium, but an unknown experimental factor could not be ruled out. In a later analysis, the rate of TCR association differed among HLA loci, with DRB1 alleles having the most associated TCRs and HLA-C alleles having the fewest. In a later analysis, some 18,000 TCR beta sequences were associated with specific HLA alleles at a false discovery rate of 0.05. According to a later genetic analysis, donors in an Asian-associated ancestry cluster had fewer N-insertions in productive TCRs than the approximately 650-donor mean. A few of the identified cytomegalovirus-associated TCR beta chains were confirmed in vitro to be specific for cytomegalovirus antigens. Immune exposure information for the cohort was limited to CMV serostatus. When HLA alleles, especially DR and DQ, strongly co-occurred, TCR associations were difficult to assign to individual alleles. A later analysis found that most CMV-associated TCR beta chains appeared HLA-restricted, with HLA associations seemingly driven largely by CMV exposure. A further reported finding was that TCR beta sequences accurately predicted the HLA-A and HLA-B alleles for most subjects in the first cohort. Some IMGT-functional V segments, including TRBV6-2 and TRBV6-3, could not be distinguished by the 87-base-pair reads and were therefore excluded. The authors suggested that the approach could potentially be extended to other disease states and immunological phenotypes. A group of highly shared sequence variants was considered likely to be a technical artifact of the sequencing pipeline. The classifier was reported to diagnose cytomegalovirus status with high specificity and sensitivity in both the original and validation cohorts. A later analysis found that HLA-associated TCR beta chains were more clonally expanded and had lower generation probabilities than equally common non-associated chains. An earlier analysis of around 500 of the donors showed that most TCR beta V segments appeared in productive rearrangements either about 87% or about 30% of the time, which broadly matched IMGT annotations. Because HLA typing was missing for some donors at each locus, association tests included only the typed subset.

Receptors were amplified or captured by the immunoSEQ multiplex PCR assay. A mixture of 60 forward primers for TCR Vbeta segments and 13 reverse primers for TCR Jbeta segments was used in the multiplex PCR. The CDR3 region of rearranged TCR beta genes was amplified from genomic DNA with a multiplex PCR assay. The amplified TCR beta libraries were sequenced on the Illumina HiSeq System as 87-base-pair reads. In the original analysis: A later analysis counted tens of millions of unique TCR beta chains across the 640 or so repertoires, and about 10 million of these chains were shared by at least two donors. Raw reads were error-corrected and collapsed into unique sequences by a nearest-neighbor algorithm in which closely related sequences were merged to remove PCR and sequencing errors. Alignment of CDR3 sequences to IMGT reference sequences was used to assign V, D and J gene segments. For a sequence to be retained, a match of at least six nucleotides to both a V gene segment and a J gene segment was required. A rearrangement was called productive if the CDR3 had no stop codons and remained in frame with V and J, and every other rearrangement was called non-productive. Following IMGT convention, CDR3 was defined as the stretch from the second conserved V-encoded cysteine to the conserved J-encoded phenylalanine. In an earlier analysis of around 640 of the donors, sequences lacking an unambiguous match to a single V gene segment were excluded. In an earlier analysis of approximately 500 of the donors, a V segment was called functional when productive rearrangements were above 56.7%, and segregating when the standard deviation between donors exceeded 5%. A statistical classification framework was built to diagnose cytomegalovirus status from the catalog of TCR beta chain sequences. In a later analysis, TCR nucleotide sequences were compared against IMGT/GENE-DB human TR gene sequences so that V and J genes could be assigned. A later analysis assigned CDR3 sequences and most-parsimonious VDJ recombination scenarios with the TCRdist pipeline. A later analysis defined each TCR beta chain by its CDR3 amino acid sequence plus V-gene family, and excluded reads lacking a unique V-gene family. A later analysis removed 450 to 600 highly shared, low-generation-probability nucleotide sequences to deal with suspected cross-contamination and a sequencing artifact. A later analysis calculated a clonal expansion index for each public chain from normalized within-repertoire ranks of inferred template counts. Generation probabilities in a later analysis came from a VDJ recombination model fitted to out-of-frame rearrangements, and those results were checked against IGoR. Hypergeometric tests were used in a later analysis to score TCR-TCR, TCR-HLA and TCR-CMV co-occurrence, with a repertoire-size bias correction applied to the TCR pairs. In a later analysis, false discovery rates were estimated by permuting HLA or CMV assignments 20 times. In a later analysis, co-occurring TCRs were grouped using DBSCAN, and TCRdist sequence similarity was added for clustering within HLA-allele-positive subsets. Co-occurrence clustering excluded repertoires with fewer than 30,000 or more than 120,000 public chains, plus five with anomalous nucleotide sharing. Here the immuneACCESS table is served through TCRdb, limited to in-frame sequences with V and J called. Missing clones are a known gap in these copies; in checked studies unresolved V genes cover under half, and the rest lacks a known reason. V and J calls and clone size are given by that table; D and trimming were obtained from the DNA. This sample comprises some 200,000 clones, roughly 90% of them detected only once. Of the sample, about 1% is held by the ten largest clones.

The receptor chain draws on TRBV9 and TRBJ2-1; TRBD1 lines up with 8 middle nucleotides. Sequencing input: PBMCs. This clonotype was sampled from a woman aged 18 to 35 in good health and CMV-seronegative. CDR3 reads: CASSARTGTSYNEQFF. The nucleotides read TGTGCCAGCAGCGCCCGGACAGGGACCTCCTACAATGAGCAGTTCTTC. Reference TRBV9 and TRBJ2-1 proteins supply the regions before and after the CDR3; the full variable domain is: DSGVTQTPKHLITATGQRVTLRCSPRSGDLSVYWYQQSLDQGLQFLIQYYNGEERAKGNILERFSAQQFPDLHSELNLSSLELGDSALYFCASSARTGTSYNEQFFGPGTRLTVL.